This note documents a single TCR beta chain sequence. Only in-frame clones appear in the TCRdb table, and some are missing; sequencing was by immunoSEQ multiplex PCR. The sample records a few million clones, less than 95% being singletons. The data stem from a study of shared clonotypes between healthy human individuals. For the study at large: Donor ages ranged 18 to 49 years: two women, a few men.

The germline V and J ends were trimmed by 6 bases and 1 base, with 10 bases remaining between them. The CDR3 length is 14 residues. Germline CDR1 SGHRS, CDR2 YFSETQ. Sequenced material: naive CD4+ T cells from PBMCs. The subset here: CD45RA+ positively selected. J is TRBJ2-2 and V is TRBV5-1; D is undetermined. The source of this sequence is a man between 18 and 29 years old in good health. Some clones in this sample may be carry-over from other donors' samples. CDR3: CASKFTGNTGELFF. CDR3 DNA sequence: TGCGCCAGCAAGTTCACGGGGAACACCGGGGAGCTGTTTTTT.